This TCR beta chain came from a study of regulatory T cells in long-lasting Graves disease. Notes on the study in general: Persistent Graves' patients showed less TCR diversity than newly diagnosed ones. Relative to new patients (around 1,000), persistent patients exhibited greater sharing of public clonotypes (approximately 2,700).

Germline V lookup: CDR1 SGDLS, CDR2 YYNGEE. The CDR3 has 15 amino acids. Germline trimming cut 2 bases from V and 5 bases from J; bases unmatched to any gene: 6. Combining iRepertoire HTBI primers with Arm-PCR of CDR3 regions, the authors built TCR beta libraries. TCRdb re-called the multiplex PCR reads with MiXCR, one entry per CDR3 protein. The repertoire has 400,000 to 550,000 distinct CDR3 sequences, about 15% of them found once; the top ten carry around a quarter. The time point is: newly diagnosed GD, antithyroid drugs for less than 3 months. PBMC RNA was the source of the TCR library. For this clonotype: Antigen unknown.

These records were also assigned to another study, of T cells in Graves' hyperthyroidism and ophthalmopathy. As reported in that work: A model of 13 V-J features distinguished ophthalmopathy from stable hyperthyroidism. Ophthalmopathy was identified by the model a median about 6 months ahead of onset.

The sample here was peripheral blood mononuclear cells (PBMCs), taken at new diagnosis, from a patient treated with antithyroid drugs. The gene calls are TRBV9 and TRBJ2-1; 8 nucleotides align to TRBD2. The source of this sequence is a woman aged 18-30 years with Graves disease. CDR3 bases: TGTGCCAGCAGCGTGACTAGCGTTGTGGACAATGAGCAGTTCTTC. This translates into CASSVTSVVDNEQFF.